The TCR beta chain under discussion was sequenced for a study of beta chain features in type 1 diabetes. V shed 0 bases and J shed 4 bases, with 10 bases lying between them. CDR3 size: 14 residues. Germline V gene sequence: CDR1 SGHRS, CDR2 YFSETQ. Reverse transcription of all isolated RNA meant that expressed TCRB transcripts were sequenced. Profiled with immunoSEQ multiplex PCR; TCRdb holds only in-frame clones, not every one. The repertoire consists of about 360,000 clones, with roughly 12% occurring once and the leading ten covering 0.017%. CD45RO/CCR7/CD25/CD127/CD95/CD27 sorting isolated CD4+ naive, central memory, regulatory and stem cell-like memory cells. Sorting gave populations that all exceeded 98% purity. This clone was seen a handful of times. Antigen unknown. Findings and limits, study-wide: Shorter TCRB CDR3s, moderately but significantly so, marked every one of the four CD4+ subsets in Type 1 diabetes patients.

The sequenced material came from naive CD4+ T cells from blood. This chain uses TRBV5-1 with TRBJ1-1, with D perhaps matching TRBD1 (6 bases). This receptor was identified in a man between 18 and 29 years old in good health. The chain's CDR3 is CASSLGGQFTEAFF. CDR3 coding DNA: TGCGCCAGCAGCTTGGGGGGACAATTCACTGAAGCTTTCTTT.